A selection of T cell receptor beta chains follows, all from one sample in a study of T cell repertoires in cytomegalovirus infection. Antigen specificity for these receptors is unknown. TCRdb itself ran the reads through MiXCR, one entry per CDR3 protein. The sample records about 920,000 distinct CDR3 sequences, approximately 32% being singletons. The sample in question was cultured CD8+ T cells from PBMCs, obtained from culture after CMV antigen stimulation. The receptor set was obtained from a human donor in good health (CMV status not recorded). Some clones in this sample may be carry-over from other donors' samples. Both conserved end residues are part of each CDR3. The D gene is left open where the match is weak. Not every row has a clone size; where given, it reads once, few, many or a size class.

V gene	J gene	CDR3 length	D gene	clone size	CDR3 DNA	CDR3 protein
TRBV7-8	TRBJ1-4	13	NA	NA	TGTGCCAGCAGCCCCTTCCATAATGAAAAACTGTTTTTT	CASSPFHNEKLFF
TRBV5-1	TRBJ2-7	12	NA	NA	TGCGCCAGCGGCTTGGAGGAGTACGAGCAGTACTTC	CASGLEEYEQYF
TRBV4-3	TRBJ2-1	16	NA	NA	TGCACCAGCAGCCTCGCTGACGGGGGCGCCCACAATGAGCAGTTCTTC	CTSSLADGGAHNEQFF
TRBV12-3/TRBV12-4	TRBJ1-2	13	NA	few	TGTGCCAGCAAAACCGGGATATCGTACGGCTACACCTTC	CASKTGISYGYTF
TRBV20-1	TRBJ1-1	14	NA	NA	TGCAGTGCTAGAGCGGAGTGGGGGGACACTGAAGCTTTCTTT	CSARAEWGDTEAFF
TRBV3-1	TRBJ2-7	15	TRBD2	NA	TGTGCCAGCAGCCATGTCACGGGGGGGCTTGGAGAGCAGTACTTC	CASSHVTGGLGEQYF
TRBV27	TRBJ2-1	14	NA	NA	TGTGCCAACAGACCGGACCACTCCTACAATGAGCAGTTCTTC	CANRPDHSYNEQFF
TRBV20-1	TRBJ1-2	13	NA	few	TGCAGTGCTCGACCGGAAGGTCCCTATGGCTACACCTTC	CSARPEGPYGYTF
TRBV27	TRBJ1-1	13	NA	NA	TGTACCAGCAGTTTGGGGACTCGCACTGAAGCTTTCTTT	CTSSLGTRTEAFF
TRBV28	TRBJ2-6	14	NA	few	TGTGCCAGCAGTTTGAAGTCTGGGGCCAACGTCCTGACTTTC	CASSLKSGANVLTF
TRBV20-1	TRBJ2-3	12	NA	NA	TGCAGTGCACCCGGGGTCACAGATACGCAGTATTTT	CSAPGVTDTQYF